Presented here are 10 T cell receptor beta chains from one specimen sequenced in a study of cytomegalovirus exposure and HLA in healthy donors. A multiplex PCR was run with 60 Vbeta primers and 13 Jbeta primers. Here immunoSEQ multiplex PCR was the method, and the copy in TCRdb shows in-frame clones only, minus some. In the table there are approximately 190,000 clones, 85% to 90% of which are singletons. The specimen sequenced was PBMCs. These receptors were taken from a man aged 25 to 40 in good health and CMV-seronegative.

This clone has only a few counts. The CDR3 loop reads CSVAPTGLGGDTQYF. CDR3 DNA sequence: TGCAGCGTTGCCCCGACAGGGTTAGGTGGGGATACGCAGTATTTT. This chain joins TRBV29-1 and TRBJ2-3; 7 nucleotides match TRBD1. The V and J ends lost 4 bases and 6 bases, in that order; junction bases with no gene match: 13. Germline CDR1 reads SQVTM; CDR2 reads ANQGSEA. The CDR3 is made up of 15 amino acids.

This sequence joins TRBV5-4 and TRBJ2-7; 10 bases are shared with TRBD2. The V and J ends lost 2 bases and 5 bases, in that order; junction bases with no gene match: 4. Germline CDR1 reads SGHNT; CDR2 reads YYREEE (reference sequence). The CDR3 is 14 residues long. Written as DNA, the CDR3 is TGTGCCAGCAGCTTAGCGGGAGGGAGGGACGAGCAGTACTTC. Amino acid sequence: CASSLAGGRDEQYF.

The V call is TRBV2, the J call TRBJ2-4; 7 bases agree with TRBD1. CDR3 length equals 12 residues. The junction had 12 bases not matched to a gene; V was cut back by 10 bases and J by 12 bases. The germline gives CDR1 SNHLY, CDR2 FYNNEI. The CDR3 spells CATRDRRLGQYF. In DNA form, the CDR3 reads TGTGCCACCAGGGACAGACGACTCGGTCAGTACTTC.

The genes are TRBV27 and TRBJ2-1; 7 nucleotides agree with TRBD1. The CDR3 totals 16 residues. CDR1 is MNHEY, CDR2 SMNVEV, per germline (reference sequence). Trimming at V came to 5 bases and at J to 6 bases, leaving 13 bases not matched to a gene. This CDR3 reads CASSIPGTASFNEQFF. CDR3 nucleotide sequence: TGTGCCAGCAGTATCCCCGGGACAGCCTCTTTCAATGAGCAGTTCTTC.

J is TRBJ1-5 and V is TRBV28; D not resolved. Trimming removed 3 bases at V and 1 base at J, with 7 bases between. Per germline, CDR1 MDHEN and CDR2 SYDVKM. The CDR3 is 14 amino acids. The CDR3 loop reads CASSFPQSNQPQHF. CDR3 nucleotides: TGTGCCAGCAGTTTCCCGCAGAGCAATCAGCCCCAGCATTTT.

The sample holds a few counts of this clone. The rearrangement joins TRBV7-9 to TRBJ2-7, with 11 bases matching TRBD2. Germline assignment: CDR1 SEHNR and CDR2 FQNEAQ (reference sequence). This CDR3 has 15 amino acids. V was pared by 4 bases and J by 0 bases, with 2 bases of the junction left unmatched. Here the CDR3 reads CASSYGTSGSYEQYF. The CDR3 nucleotides read TGTGCCAGCAGCTACGGGACTAGCGGCTCCTACGAGCAGTACTTC.

CDR3 nucleotides: TGTGCCAGCAGCGCTCACGGGACAGGGTATGAAAAACTGTTTTTT. Translated, it gives CASSAHGTGYEKLFF. The rearrangement links TRBV9 to TRBJ1-4, with 9 bases matching TRBD1. The V gene's germline CDR1 is SGDLS and CDR2 YYNGEE. V lost 3 bases, J lost 6 bases, and 6 bases stayed unmatched. This CDR3 region has 15 residues.

The chain recombines TRBV2 with TRBJ1-5; D possibly corresponds to TRBD1 (5 bases). Germline V lookup: CDR1 SNHLY, CDR2 FYNNEI. Trimming left V 7 bases short and J 6 bases short, with 19 bases between. This CDR3 spans 15 amino acids. In DNA, the CDR3 is TGTGCCAGCACCCAGGGAACAGGTAGGGGTCAGCCCCAGCATTTT. This encodes CASTQGTGRGQPQHF.

This clone has a single count. V and J are TRBV28 and TRBJ1-6; D remains unclear. In germline, CDR1 is MDHEN, CDR2 SYDVKM. The CDR3 is made up of 13 amino acids. Trimming removed 3 bases from V and 7 bases from J, with 7 bases in between. The DNA of the CDR3 is TGTGCCAGCAGTTTTCGTGGCAATTCACCCCTCCACTTT. It specifies CASSFRGNSPLHF.

The rearrangement uses TRBV28 and TRBJ2-5, with TRBD2 matching over 7 bases. The CDR3 loop spans 12 amino acids. Germline V lookup: CDR1 MDHEN, CDR2 SYDVKM. With V trimmed by 6 bases and J by 7 bases, 5 bases remained unmatched. In nucleotides, the CDR3 is TGTGCCAGCAGACCCTGGGAGGGGACCCAGTACTTC. This translates into CASRPWEGTQYF.